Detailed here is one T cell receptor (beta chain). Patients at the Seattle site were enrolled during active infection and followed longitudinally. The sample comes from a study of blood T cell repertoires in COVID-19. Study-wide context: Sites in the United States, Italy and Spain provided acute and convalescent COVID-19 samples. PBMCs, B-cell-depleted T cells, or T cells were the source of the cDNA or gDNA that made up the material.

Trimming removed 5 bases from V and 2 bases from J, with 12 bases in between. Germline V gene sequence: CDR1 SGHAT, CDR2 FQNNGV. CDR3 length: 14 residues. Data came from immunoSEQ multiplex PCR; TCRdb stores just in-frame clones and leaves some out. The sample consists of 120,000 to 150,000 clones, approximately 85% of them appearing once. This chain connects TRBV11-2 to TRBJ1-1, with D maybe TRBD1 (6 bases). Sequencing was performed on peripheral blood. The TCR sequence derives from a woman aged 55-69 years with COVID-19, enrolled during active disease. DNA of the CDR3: TGTGCCAGCAGCCCCCAGGGGATTAACACTGAAGCTTTCTTT. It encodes CASSPQGINTEAFF. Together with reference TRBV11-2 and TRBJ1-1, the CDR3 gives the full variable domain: EAGVAQSPRYKIIEKRQSVAFWCNPISGHATLYWYQQILGQGPKLLIQFQNNGVVDDSQLPKDRFSAERLKGVDSTLKIQPAKLEDSAVYLCASSPQGINTEAFFGQGTRLTVV.